A single sample gave rise to the 27 T cell receptor beta chains below, sequenced in a study of PD-1 blockade in classical Hodgkin lymphoma (TCRdb year 2020). The method was the immunoSEQ multiplex PCR assay. This is the immuneACCESS table as TCRdb keeps it, with only in-frame sequences that have V and J called. A part of the clones is gone; compared with another copy, unresolved V genes explain less than half, and the rest is unexplained. The sample contains around 99,000 clones, 80% to 90% of them found a single time. The top ten clonotypes cover under 20% of the sample. Reading the label with the study, this specimen's time point is: cycle 2 day 1 (C2D1) of nivolumab. All trial patients had relapsed after autologous stem cell transplantation, with cohorts A, B and C differing in prior brentuximab vedotin exposure. The sequenced sample was peripheral blood mononuclear cells (PBMCs), obtained before the second cycle of nivolumab. Source of these receptors: a human donor with classical Hodgkin lymphoma.

This chain joins TRBV9 and TRBJ2-6; 14 nucleotides match TRBD2. CDR3 length: 18 amino acids. J lost 3 bases, V lost 2 bases, and 4 bases had no gene match. Germline CDR1 reads SGDLS; CDR2 reads YYNGEE. This CDR3 reads CASSVRLAGGIGANVLTF. The CDR3 nucleotides are TGTGCCAGCAGCGTTAGACTAGCGGGAGGGATTGGGGCCAACGTCCTGACTTTC. Filled out from reference TRBV9 and TRBJ2-6, the complete variable domain reads DSGVTQTPKHLITATGQRVTLRCSPRSGDLSVYWYQQSLDQGLQFLIQYYNGEERAKGNILERFSAQQFPDLHSELNLSSLELGDSALYFCASSVRLAGGIGANVLTFGAGSRLTVL.

The rearrangement uses TRBV28 and TRBJ1-2; TRBD1 aligns across 7 bases. The J segment lost 0 bases and the V segment lost 1 base, leaving 5 bases of the junction unmatched. The CDR3 has 16 amino acids. CDR1 is MDHEN and CDR2 is SYDVKM in the germline V gene. CDR3 loop: CASSLSTGRANYGYTF. The DNA for the CDR3 is TGTGCCAGCAGTTTATCGACAGGGAGAGCTAACTATGGCTACACCTTC.

The chain recombines TRBV6-5 with TRBJ1-2; D is ambiguous. The CDR3 length is 13 residues. V was shortened by 0 bases and J by 7 bases, with 9 bases between the two germline ends. The germline CDR1 and CDR2 sequences are MNHEY and SVGAGI. The CDR3 loop is CASSYSNGFGYTF. The CDR3 nucleotides are TGTGCCAGCAGTTACTCGAACGGGTTTGGCTACACCTTC.

The chain couples TRBV12-5 to TRBJ2-5; 11 nucleotides agree with TRBD2. Germline CDR1 and CDR2: LGHNT and FRNRAP. The CDR3 is 19 residues long. V dropped 0 bases and J dropped 1; count of bases not matched to a gene: 10. CDR3 DNA sequence: TGTGCTAGTGGTTTGGTAGGGTTAGCGGGAGGGCCGGTCCAAGAGACCCAGTACTTC. Its translation: CASGLVGLAGGPVQETQYF.

The chain has TRBV2 and TRBJ1-4; possible D gene TRBD1, 5 bases. V was pared by 6 bases and J by 8 bases, with 13 bases between. From germline, CDR1 is SNHLY and CDR2 FYNNEI. This CDR3 comprises 13 residues. The CDR3 nucleotides are TGTGCCAGCAGGGGGACGTTTGGGGAAAAACTGTTTTTT. Residues: CASRGTFGEKLFF. The entire variable domain, with the rest obtained from reference TRBV2 and TRBJ1-4, is as follows: EPEVTQTPSHQVTQMGQEVILRCVPISNHLYFYWYRQILGQKVEFLVSFYNNEISEKSEIFDDQFSVERPDGSNFTLKIRSTKLEDSAMYFCASRGTFGEKLFFGSGTQLSVL.

This rearrangement joins TRBV25-1 to TRBJ1-5; 7 bases line up with TRBD1. The length of the CDR3 is 14 residues. The junction had 2 bases not matched to a gene; V was cut back by 2 bases and J by 4 bases. Germline V gene lookup returns CDR1 MGHDK and CDR2 SYGVNS. The CDR3 reads CASSEEGQNQPQHF. The CDR3 DNA reads as TGTGCCAGCAGTGAAGAGGGACAGAATCAGCCCCAGCATTTT.

This chain links TRBV5-1 with TRBJ2-2, with D perhaps TRBD1 (6 bases). Germline lookup yields CDR1 SGHRS and CDR2 YFSETQ. The V end lost 2 bases, the J end lost 5 bases, and 10 bases lay between the germline ends. There are 14 residues in the CDR3. In DNA, the CDR3 is TGCGCCAGCAGCTTAAGTCAGGGGACCGGGGAGCTGTTTTTT. This sequence encodes CASSLSQGTGELFF.

This sequence joins TRBV11-2 and TRBJ2-5; 7 bases agree with TRBD2. Germline values: CDR1 SGHAT, CDR2 FQNNGV. V shed 8 bases and J 5 bases; nucleotides not matched to a gene: 8. CDR3 size: 13 residues. CDR3 DNA: TGTGCCAGCGGACGGGGGGATAGGGAGACCCAGTACTTC. This codes for CASGRGDRETQYF. Combining the CDR3 with reference TRBV11-2 and TRBJ2-5 gives the whole variable domain EAGVAQSPRYKIIEKRQSVAFWCNPISGHATLYWYQQILGQGPKLLIQFQNNGVVDDSQLPKDRFSAERLKGVDSTLKIQPAKLEDSAVYLCASGRGDRETQYFGPGTRLLVL.

The chain has TRBV9 and TRBJ2-3; 7 nucleotides agree with TRBD2. This CDR3 region has 14 residues. Germline V gene data show CDR1 as SGDLS and CDR2 as YYNGEE. The V segment lost 0 bases and the J segment 5 bases; nucleotides outside the gene matches: 3. The CDR3 reads CASSVAQREDTQYF. The CDR3 nucleotides read TGTGCCAGCAGCGTAGCCCAGCGGGAAGATACGCAGTATTTT.

A single count supports this clone. J is TRBJ2-2 and V is TRBV5-4; 9 nucleotides line up with TRBD1. This CDR3 is built from 15 residues. The germline CDR1 and CDR2 sequences are SGHNT and YYREEE (reference sequence). The V segment lost 4 bases and the J segment 7 bases; nucleotides outside the gene matches: 8. The CDR3 DNA is TGTGCCAGCAGCAGCCGGGACAGGGATCACGGGGAGCTGTTTTTT. It codes for CASSSRDRDHGELFF.

The chain links TRBV5-4 to TRBJ2-7; either TRBD1 or TRBD2 may fit D (6 bases each). The germline V gene encodes CDR1 SGHNT and CDR2 YYREEE (reference sequence). Trimming stripped 0 bases from V and 1 base from J, with 14 bases between. The CDR3 spans 16 residues. DNA of the CDR3: TGTGCCAGCAGCTTGGAGGGGGGACTCCTGTCCTACGAGCAGTACTTC. It specifies CASSLEGGLLSYEQYF.

This clone has only one observation. The chain recombines TRBV30 with TRBJ1-1, with D uncertain. Germline CDR1 is GTSNPN and CDR2 is SVGIG (reference sequence). This CDR3 contains 14 residues. V lost 1 base, J lost 0 bases, and 9 bases lay in between. CDR3 nucleotides: TGTGCCTGGAGTGCTAGGGCGGTGAACACTGAAGCTTTCTTT. Amino acid sequence: CAWSARAVNTEAFF.

This clone occurred once. The rearrangement uses TRBV7-9 and TRBJ1-5; D uncertain. Germline-derived CDR1 and CDR2 are SEHNR and FQNEAQ (reference sequence). Deletions cut 1 base from V and 5 bases from J, with 9 bases between. This CDR3 region has 14 residues. The CDR3 reads CASSLVDADQPQHF. CDR3 sequence (DNA): TGTGCCAGCAGCTTAGTAGACGCAGATCAGCCCCAGCATTTT.

The genes are TRBV28 and TRBJ2-7; unclear D gene. V was trimmed by 8 bases and J by 4 bases, leaving 9 bases between them. The CDR3 runs to 11 residues. CDR1 MDHEN and CDR2 SYDVKM come from the germline V gene. CDR3 coding DNA: TGTGCCAGCCGCGACATGTACGAGCAGTACTTC. It is translated as CASRDMYEQYF.

This clone was seen a single time. The rearrangement uses TRBV28 and TRBJ2-1, with 11 bases lining up with TRBD2. The CDR3 runs to 13 residues. Losses at the gene ends were 11 bases for V and 3 bases for J; bases not matched to a gene: 3. CDR1 and CDR2 (germline): MDHEN, SYDVKM. The CDR3: CAGTSGGYNEQFF. The CDR3 DNA reads TGTGCCGGCACTAGCGGGGGCTACAATGAGCAGTTCTTC.

This clone was recorded only once. The chain recombines TRBV11-2 with TRBJ2-2; D gene ambiguous. Germline V gene sequence: CDR1 SGHAT, CDR2 FQNNGV. V shed 4 bases and J shed 1 base, with 13 bases lying between them. This CDR3 is built from 16 residues. CDR3 protein: CASSSLSGGNTGELFF. The CDR3 DNA is TGTGCCAGCAGCTCCCTCTCGGGTGGGAACACCGGGGAGCTGTTTTTT.

The rearrangement uses TRBV12-5 and TRBJ2-2; the match to TRBD2 covers 7 bases. The CDR3 consists of 14 residues. After removal of 5 bases from V and 6 bases from J, the junction contained 6 bases not matched to a gene. Germline V gene sequence: CDR1 LGHNT, CDR2 FRNRAP. The CDR3 reads CASGTGAGSGELFF. In DNA, the CDR3 is TGTGCTAGTGGTACAGGAGCGGGGTCCGGGGAGCTGTTTTTT.

In its sample, this clone was seen a few times. The chain couples TRBV29-1 to TRBJ2-3; D might be TRBD1 (6 bases). Per the germline V gene, CDR1 is SQVTM and CDR2 is ANQGSEA. The germline V and J ends were trimmed by 1 base and 3 bases, with 14 bases remaining between them. This CDR3 has 15 residues. CDR3 nucleotide sequence: TGCAGCGTTGAAGCCGCGGGCAGGGGAACAGATACGCAGTATTTT. Its translation is CSVEAAGRGTDTQYF.

The chain couples TRBV6-1 to TRBJ2-7; D is unresolved. V gave up 3 bases and J gave up 8 bases, with 17 bases separating them. The CDR3 length is 14 residues. Looked up from germline, CDR1 is MNHNS and CDR2 is SASEGT. The CDR3 here is CASSEAPERLKQYF. CDR3 bases: TGTGCCAGCAGTGAGGCCCCTGAGAGGCTCAAGCAGTACTTC.

This chain connects TRBV29-1 to TRBJ2-2; D possibly corresponds to TRBD1 (6 bases). V lost 6 bases to trimming and J lost 4 bases, with 12 bases between them. The V gene's germline CDR1 is SQVTM and CDR2 ANQGSEA. The CDR3 has 13 residues. The CDR3 sequence is CSVSGVTTGELFF. Here the CDR3 DNA reads TGCAGCGTATCAGGGGTGACCACCGGGGAGCTGTTTTTT.

This chain links TRBV11-3 with TRBJ2-1; the D is unclear. Per the germline V gene, CDR1 is SGHNT and CDR2 is YENEEA. V was cut by 5 bases and J by 13 bases, with 18 bases left in between. The CDR3 sequence is 13 residues long. CDR3 residues: CASSPGPLGKQFF. The DNA of the CDR3 is TGTGCCAGCAGCCCCGGACCGCTCGGAAAACAGTTCTTC.

This rearrangement joins TRBV7-9 to TRBJ2-7; 8 bases are shared with TRBD2. Per germline, CDR1 SEHNR and CDR2 FQNEAQ (reference sequence). The length of the CDR3 is 16 residues. J gave up 0 bases and V 5 bases, and 9 bases lay outside the gene matches. CDR3 sequence reads: CASSPGGALFSYEQYF. CDR3 nucleotide sequence: TGTGCCAGCAGCCCCGGGGGGGCCCTCTTCTCCTACGAGCAGTACTTC.

This chain joins TRBV4-1 and TRBJ1-1, with D perhaps matching TRBD1 (6 bases). Germline CDR1 MGHRA, CDR2 YSYEKL. The CDR3 is made up of 16 amino acids. V was clipped by 3 bases and J by 6 bases, with 20 bases between them. Written as DNA, the CDR3 is TGCGCCAGCAGCCAGCTTCTTACAGGGAGGAGGGCTGAAGCTTTCTTT. Protein product: CASSQLLTGRRAEAFF.

The chain is built from TRBV5-6 and TRBJ2-7, with TRBD2 matching 9 bases. The CDR3 length is 14 residues. Germline V gives CDR1 SGHDT, CDR2 YYEEEE. With 6 bases clipped from V and 0 bases from J, the junction kept 4 bases outside the gene matches. The DNA of the CDR3 is TGTGCCAGCATGCTAGCGGGACCCTCCTACGAGCAGTACTTC. This gives the protein CASMLAGPSYEQYF.

The CDR3 DNA follows: TGTGCCAGCAGGGGGACTAGTACCGCCGGGGAGCTGTTTTTT. This codes for CASRGTSTAGELFF. V usage is TRBV9 and J usage is TRBJ2-2; 8 positions agree with TRBD2. CDR3 length equals 14 residues. V dropped 5 bases and J dropped 6; count of bases not matched to a gene: 6. CDR1 and CDR2 (germline): SGDLS, YYNGEE.

The chain uses TRBV29-1 and TRBJ2-1; 9 positions match TRBD2. Germline loops: CDR1 SQVTM, CDR2 ANQGSEA. CDR3 length equals 15 residues. V was clipped by 7 bases and J by 9 bases; unmatched bases: 16. The CDR3 loop is CSGGQLAGVGSEQFF. CDR3 DNA: TGCAGCGGAGGGCAATTAGCGGGAGTCGGGAGTGAGCAGTTCTTC.

J is TRBJ2-1 and V is TRBV4-2; the match to TRBD2 covers 13 bases. The CDR3 sequence is 15 residues long. The V segment lost 4 bases and the J segment 7 bases; nucleotides outside the gene matches: 4. Germline-derived CDR1 and CDR2 are LGHNA and YNFKEQ. CDR3 residues: CASSRGTSGINEQFF. In nucleotides, the CDR3 is TGTGCCAGCAGCCGAGGGACTAGCGGGATTAATGAGCAGTTCTTC.